Listed below are T cell receptor beta chains from one sample, sequenced in a study of blood T cell repertoires in COVID-19. Measured with immunoSEQ multiplex PCR; TCRdb has only the in-frame clones, and not every one. This sample has under 200,000 clones, with more than 70% found just once. The sample was peripheral blood. The receptors here all came from a young man with active or convalescent COVID-19. CDR3s include the opening cysteine and the closing phenylalanine or tryptophan. D genes are given only for firm matches. Expanded clones get a size class; other rows say once, few or many, or leave the size out.

length: 15
J: TRBJ1-2
V: TRBV5-4
D: .
size: .
CDR3: CASSPRGPTNYGYTF

length: 13
J: TRBJ1-1
V: TRBV30
D: TRBD1
size: .
CDR3: CAWSRGLNTEAFF

length: 15
J: TRBJ2-7
V: TRBV6-1
D: .
size: .
CDR3: CASSEALATAYEQYF

length: 16
J: TRBJ2-3
V: TRBV3-1/TRBV3-2
D: .
size: .
CDR3: CASSSPGIFSLDTQYF

length: 14
J: TRBJ1-6
V: TRBV11-2
D: .
size: .
CDR3: CASSSGQIDSPLHF

length: 17
J: TRBJ1-3
V: TRBV4-3
D: TRBD1
size: few
CDR3: CASSQPRRDREGNTIYF

length: 12
J: TRBJ2-2
V: TRBV6-6
D: .
size: .
CDR3: CASSPVAGELFF

length: 15
J: TRBJ1-2
V: TRBV27
D: TRBD1
size: .
CDR3: CASSSRGPTNYGYTF

length: 15
J: TRBJ1-3
V: TRBV19
D: .
size: few
CDR3: CASSRDGSSGNTIYF

length: 15
J: TRBJ2-7
V: TRBV7-6
D: .
size: .
CDR3: CASSLGAGNSYEQYF

length: 12
J: TRBJ2-2
V: TRBV29-1
D: .
size: few
CDR3: CSVSREIGELFF

length: 15
J: TRBJ2-2
V: TRBV10-3
D: .
size: .
CDR3: CAISERTTDTGELFF

length: 15
J: TRBJ1-2
V: TRBV18
D: TRBD1
size: few
CDR3: CASSPADRMDYGYTF

length: 15
J: TRBJ2-7
V: TRBV6-8
D: TRBD1
size: .
CDR3: CASSYLGQEHYEQYF

length: 15
J: TRBJ1-3
V: TRBV11-2
D: .
size: .
CDR3: CASSLSPGGMDTIYF

length: 16
J: TRBJ2-3
V: TRBV30
D: TRBD2
size: .
CDR3: CAWRTSGGNFTDTQYF

length: 15
J: TRBJ1-2
V: TRBV5-6
D: TRBD1
size: .
CDR3: CASSLFLAGGYGYTF

length: 14
J: TRBJ2-6
V: TRBV5-6
D: .
size: once
CDR3: CASCIPSGANVLTF

length: 13
J: TRBJ1-2
V: TRBV2
D: TRBD1
size: .
CDR3: CASSATGGYGYTF

length: 16
J: TRBJ2-2
V: TRBV5-5
D: TRBD2
size: .
CDR3: CASSLDGLAGTGELFF

length: 14
J: TRBJ1-1
V: TRBV21-1
D: .
size: .
CDR3: CASSKSKGATEAFF

length: 14
J: TRBJ1-2
V: TRBV29-1
D: TRBD1
size: .
CDR3: CSVASDRRLGGYTF

length: 16
J: TRBJ2-1
V: TRBV6-1
D: .
size: .
CDR3: CASSDTGTPTYNEQFF

length: 17
J: TRBJ2-7
V: TRBV29-1
D: .
size: once
CDR3: CSVEDLGAGPRPYEQYF

length: 13
J: TRBJ1-1
V: TRBV19
D: TRBD1
size: few
CDR3: CASEGQVNTEAFF

length: 14
J: TRBJ1-5
V: TRBV10-2
D: .
size: .
CDR3: CATRTVNSNQPQHF

length: 14
J: TRBJ1-2
V: TRBV7-2
D: .
size: .
CDR3: CASSLMVFGNGYTF